Here is one T cell receptor beta chain with its context. The repertoire was sequenced with immunoSEQ multiplex PCR; TCRdb's copy has only in-frame clones and lacks some. The data show more than 100,000 clones, over 75% seen once. The data derive from a study of blood T cell repertoires in COVID-19. Per the germline V gene, CDR1 is SNHLY and CDR2 is FYNNEI. CDR3 length: 17 residues. Trimming removed 4 bases from V and 5 bases from J; junction bases left unmatched: 11. This chain joins TRBV2 and TRBJ2-5, with 12 bases identical to TRBD2. Sequenced input: peripheral blood. This clonotype was obtained from a woman aged 55 to 70 with acute or convalescent COVID-19. CDR3 sequence reads: CASSGTSGTRLGETQYF. The CDR3 DNA reads as TGTGCCAGCAGTGGGACTAGCGGGACCCGATTAGGCGAGACCCAGTACTTC.